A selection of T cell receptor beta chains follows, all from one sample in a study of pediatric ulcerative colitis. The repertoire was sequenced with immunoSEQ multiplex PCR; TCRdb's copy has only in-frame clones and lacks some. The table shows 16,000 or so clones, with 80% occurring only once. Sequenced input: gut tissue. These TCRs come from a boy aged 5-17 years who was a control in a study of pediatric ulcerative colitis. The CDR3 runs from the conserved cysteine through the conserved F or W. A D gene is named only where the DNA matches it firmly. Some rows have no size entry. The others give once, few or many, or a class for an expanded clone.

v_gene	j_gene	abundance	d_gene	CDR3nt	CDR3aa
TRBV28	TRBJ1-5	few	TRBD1	TGTGCCAGCAGTTTGGACAGGGCATGGGGTCAGCCCCAGCATTTT	CASSLDRAWGQPQHF
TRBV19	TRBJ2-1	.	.	TGTGCCAGTAGTCCGAGGGCGGGGCCCTACAATGAGCAGTTCTTC	CASSPRAGPYNEQFF
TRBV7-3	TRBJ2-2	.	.	TGTGCCAGCAGCTTAGACATTCGCGGGGAGCTGTTTTTT	CASSLDIRGELFF
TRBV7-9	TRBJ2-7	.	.	TGTGCCAGCAGCTTAGTGATGGGGTCCCCCTACGAGCAGTACTTC	CASSLVMGSPYEQYF
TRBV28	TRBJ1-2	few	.	TGTGCCAGCAGAGGATCAGCCCCTAACTATGGCTACACCTTC	CASRGSAPNYGYTF
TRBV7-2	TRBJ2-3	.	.	TGTGCCAGCAGCCGAACCGGGACTTCCACAGATACGCAGTATTTT	CASSRTGTSTDTQYF
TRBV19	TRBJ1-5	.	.	TGTGCCAGTAGTACGTCGGGGGCAAGCAATCAGCCCCAGCATTTT	CASSTSGASNQPQHF
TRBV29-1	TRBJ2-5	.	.	TGCAGCGTTGTTCCGTTTAGGGATCAAGAGACCCAGTACTTC	CSVVPFRDQETQYF
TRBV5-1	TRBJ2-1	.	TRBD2	TGCGCCAGCAGGGCGAGGGGGGCGGGAGGGTCCACCACCTACAATGAGCAGTTCTTC	CASRARGAGGSTTYNEQFF
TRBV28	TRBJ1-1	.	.	TGTGCCAGCAGTCCAGTAGGGGACAACACTGAAGCTTTCTTT	CASSPVGDNTEAFF
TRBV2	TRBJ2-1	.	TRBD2	TGTGCCAGCACCTCGAGCGGGAGGTCCTACAATGAGCAGTTCTTC	CASTSSGRSYNEQFF
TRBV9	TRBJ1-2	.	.	TGTGCCAGCAGCACCGAGGGTCGGGGCTTTTATGGCTACACCTTC	CASSTEGRGFYGYTF
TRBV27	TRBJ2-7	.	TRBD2	TGTGCCAGCTCGACTAGCGGGGGCTCCTACGAGCAGTACTTC	CASSTSGGSYEQYF
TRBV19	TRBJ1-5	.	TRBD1	TGTGCCAGTAGTATTTATCTTAGGACAGGCAAGACCTTTGGCAATCAGCCCCAGCATTTT	CASSIYLRTGKTFGNQPQHF
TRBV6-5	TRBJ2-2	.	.	TGTGCCAGCAGTTACTCCCGAGAGGGTGCCGGGGAGCTGTTTTTT	CASSYSREGAGELFF
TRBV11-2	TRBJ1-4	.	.	TGTGCCAGCAGCTTCCAGGAGACTAATGAAAAACTGTTTTTT	CASSFQETNEKLFF
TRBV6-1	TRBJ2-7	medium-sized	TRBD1	TGTGCCAGCATGTACGAGGGGGCACGCGAGCAGTACTTC	CASMYEGAREQYF
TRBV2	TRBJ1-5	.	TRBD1	TGTGCCAGCAGTCCAGACAGGGGGAGCCAGCCCCAGCATTTT	CASSPDRGSQPQHF
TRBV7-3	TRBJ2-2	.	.	TGTGCCAGCAGCTTGGTTGGGACAAATGCCGGGGAGCTGTTTTTT	CASSLVGTNAGELFF
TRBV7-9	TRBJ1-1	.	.	TGTGCCAGCAGCTTAGTCCCCTGGCTGTTGAACACTGAAGCTTTCTTT	CASSLVPWLLNTEAFF
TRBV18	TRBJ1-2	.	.	TGTGCCAGCTCACCGGAGGGAGTCCCATTCACAAACTACTATGGCTACACCTTC	CASSPEGVPFTNYYGYTF
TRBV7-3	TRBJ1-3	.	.	TGTGCCAGCAGCTCTAGGACTGGAAACACCATATATTTT	CASSSRTGNTIYF
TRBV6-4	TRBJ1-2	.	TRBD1	TGTACCAGCAGCCACGTTCTGACAGGGAGGAATGGCTACACCTTC	CTSSHVLTGRNGYTF
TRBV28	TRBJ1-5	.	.	TGTGCCAGCAGTCTCCGGTCTCGGGGCAATCAGCCCCAGCATTTT	CASSLRSRGNQPQHF
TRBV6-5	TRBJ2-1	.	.	TGTGCCAGCAGTCGACGGGGTAGCAAGAATGAGCAGTTCTTC	CASSRRGSKNEQFF
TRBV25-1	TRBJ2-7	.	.	TGTGCCAGCAGTGAACCCAGGGGCAAGTACGAGCAGTACTTC	CASSEPRGKYEQYF
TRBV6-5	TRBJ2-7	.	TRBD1	TGTGCCAGCAGTACCGGGACAGGGGGCCCCACCGAGCAGTACTTC	CASSTGTGGPTEQYF
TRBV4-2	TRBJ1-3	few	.	TGTGCCAGCAGCCAGAGACGCAGCCTCCTCTCTGGAAACACCATATATTTT	CASSQRRSLLSGNTIYF
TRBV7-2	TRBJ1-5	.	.	TGTGCCAGCAGCTTAGGCCCAGGGCTAGGGCAGCCCCAGCATTTT	CASSLGPGLGQPQHF
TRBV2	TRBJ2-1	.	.	TGTGCCAGCACCCGGGACGGTTGGGGCAATGAGCAGTTCTTC	CASTRDGWGNEQFF
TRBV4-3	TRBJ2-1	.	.	TGCGCCAGCACCCCAAGATGGGGGGGGCCGACGAATGAGCAGTTCTTC	CASTPRWGGPTNEQFF
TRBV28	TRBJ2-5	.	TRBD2	TGTGCCAGCAGTTTTGGGCTAGCGGAGGTGGGAGAGACCCAGTACTTC	CASSFGLAEVGETQYF
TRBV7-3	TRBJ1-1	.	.	TGTGCCAGCAGCTTATATTTGGACACTGAAGCTTTCTTT	CASSLYLDTEAFF
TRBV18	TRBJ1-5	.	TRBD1	TGTGCCAGCTCCCGTGACAGGGGGCTCAATCAGCCCCAGCATTTT	CASSRDRGLNQPQHF
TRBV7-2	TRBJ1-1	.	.	TGTGCCAGCCAGGGAGGTATTTTTGAAGCTTTCTTT	CASQGGIFEAFF
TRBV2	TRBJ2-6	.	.	TGTGCCAGCAGTAGACGAAGGACAGCCCCTCCTGGGGCCAACGTCCTGACTTTC	CASSRRRTAPPGANVLTF
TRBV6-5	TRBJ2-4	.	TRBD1	TGTGCCAGCCAGGGGGATGACAAAAACATTCAGTACTTC	CASQGDDKNIQYF
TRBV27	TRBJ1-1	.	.	TGTGCCAGCAGTTCCCGAGGGCGGAGCACTGAAGCTTTCTTT	CASSSRGRSTEAFF
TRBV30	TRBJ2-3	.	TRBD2	TGTGCCTGGGAACTAGCGGGGGACACAGATACGCAGTATTTT	CAWELAGDTDTQYF
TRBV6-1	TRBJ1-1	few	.	TGTGCCAGCAGGACGCCCCTGGCTAATGAAGCTTTCTTT	CASRTPLANEAFF
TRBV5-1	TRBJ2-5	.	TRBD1	TGCGCCAGCAGCTCGTCCGGGACAGGGGCGGAGACCCAGTACTTC	CASSSSGTGAETQYF